Following are 11 T cell receptor beta chains from one sample sequenced in a study of blood T cell repertoires in COVID-19. Profiling relied on immunoSEQ multiplex PCR, and the TCRdb table lists in-frame clones only, not all of them. Of 200,000 to 300,000 clones listed, around 87% are singletons. The sample consisted of peripheral blood. The receptors shown here come from a woman aged 55-69 years with COVID-19, enrolled during active disease.

The rearrangement links TRBV28 to TRBJ1-1; D uncertain. V lost 6 bases and J 2 bases, leaving 13 bases between the germline ends. Looked up from germline, CDR1 is MDHEN and CDR2 is SYDVKM. The CDR3 length is 14 residues. The CDR3 protein is CASRLAGGNTEAFF. CDR3 DNA sequence: TGTGCCAGCAGACTGGCGGGTGGAAACACTGAAGCTTTCTTT.

The rearrangement joins TRBV28 to TRBJ1-5; D call uncertain. CDR1 MDHEN and CDR2 SYDVKM come from the germline V gene. The CDR3 runs to 16 residues. Trimming left V 5 bases short and J 2 bases short, with 16 bases between. CDR3 in amino acids: CASSPGRGSGNQPQHF. DNA of the CDR3: TGTGCCAGCAGTCCCGGACGGGGATCGGGCAATCAGCCCCAGCATTTT.

This sequence joins TRBV5-6 and TRBJ2-7; TRBD2 matches 7 bases. The CDR3 spans 15 residues. V gave up 1 base and J gave up 4 bases; unmatched junction bases: 8. Per germline, CDR1 SGHDT and CDR2 YYEEEE. The CDR3 DNA is TGTGCCAGCAGCTTGTCGGGGGAGGGCCTTTACGAGCAGTACTTC. Translated: CASSLSGEGLYEQYF.

The gene calls are TRBV5-4 and TRBJ1-1, with TRBD1 matching 10 bases. Germline loops: CDR1 SGHNT, CDR2 YYREEE (reference sequence). CDR3 size: 15 residues. Germline trimming cut 0 bases from V and 9 bases from J; bases unmatched to any gene: 8. For the CDR3, the DNA is TGTGCCAGCAGCTTGGTGGTACCGGGACAGGGGCAAGCTTTCTTT. Amino acids: CASSLVVPGQGQAFF.

This clone was observed a few times. The chain links TRBV6-1 to TRBJ1-1, with a possible D match to TRBD1 (5 bases). The CDR3 is 13 amino acids. Germline values: CDR1 MNHNS, CDR2 SASEGT. The ends were cut back, 1 base at V and 11 bases at J, with 14 bases in the middle. DNA of the CDR3: TGTGCCAGCAGTGAAGTGGCAGGGTATTATGCTTTCTTT. Residues: CASSEVAGYYAFF.

The chain combines TRBV6-5 with TRBJ2-1, with TRBD1 matching over 7 bases. The J segment lost 7 bases and the V segment lost 6 bases, leaving 9 bases of the junction unmatched. The CDR3 totals 14 residues. Per germline, CDR1 MNHEY and CDR2 SVGAGI. The CDR3 sequence: CASSPSRRGNEQFF. In DNA form, the CDR3 reads TGTGCCAGCAGCCCGTCCCGCAGGGGGAATGAGCAGTTCTTC.

The V call is TRBV6-1, the J call TRBJ2-7; D gene unclear. Germline CDR1 is MNHNS and CDR2 is SASEGT. This CDR3 is 15 amino acids long. The germline V and J ends were trimmed by 3 bases and 4 bases, with 16 bases remaining between them. CDR3 sequence reads: CASSEASPERYEQYF. The CDR3 DNA is TGTGCCAGCAGTGAGGCATCCCCGGAGAGATACGAGCAGTACTTC.

V gene TRBV6-2 or TRBV6-3 combines with J gene TRBJ1-1; D perhaps matches TRBD1 (5 bases). V was clipped by 4 bases and J by 0 bases, with 12 bases between them. The V gene's germline CDR1 is MNHEY and CDR2 SVGEGT. This CDR3 is 15 amino acids long. As DNA, the CDR3 is TGTGCCAGCAGTTCTCCTTACAGGCTGAACACTGAAGCTTTCTTT. It codes for CASSSPYRLNTEAFF.

CDR3 loop: CASSTDSPNEKLFF. Here the CDR3 DNA reads TGCGCCAGCAGCACGGACAGCCCTAATGAAAAACTGTTTTTT. The V and J genes are TRBV5-1 and TRBJ1-4; D might be TRBD1 (6 bases). The CDR3 sequence is 14 residues long. Germline-derived CDR1 and CDR2 are SGHRS and YFSETQ. Trimming took 4 bases from V and 3 from J, leaving 10 bases between them.

V is TRBV30 and J is TRBJ1-6; D is perhaps TRBD1 (6 bases). Between the trimmed V and J ends, which lost 4 bases and 7 bases, there was a span of 17 bases. Germline assignment: CDR1 GTSNPN and CDR2 SVGIG (reference sequence). There are 15 residues in the CDR3. The CDR3 reads CAWTSGQTYNSPLHF. CDR3 DNA sequence: TGTGCCTGGACCTCCGGACAGACATACAATTCACCCCTCCACTTT.

The rearrangement joins TRBV10-3 to TRBJ2-1; the D gene is possibly TRBD1 (7 bases). V lost 4 bases to trimming and J lost 4 bases, with 23 bases between them. This CDR3 spans 18 amino acids. Germline V gene sequence: CDR1 ENHRY, CDR2 SYGVKD. CDR3 sequence (DNA): TGTGCCATCAGTGGAACGGGGACTCCAGGGGGGTCATACAATGAGCAGTTCTTC. Protein: CAISGTGTPGGSYNEQFF.